This TCR beta chain was sequenced for a study of metastatic and nonmetastatic thyroid tumors. In the original analysis: The study built a papillary thyroid cancer distant-metastasis classifier from CDR3 differences across clinicopathological groups. MiXCR was used by TCRdb to re-call the PCR reads. Clone size and V and J calls follow TCRdb, not the original study. The sample has around 23,000 clones, approximately 11% seen once. General study results and limits: Across blood and tumor, TCR beta diversity in malignant thyroid tumors was reportedly significantly higher than in benign nodules.

All patients were untreated before thyroid surgery. V dropped 2 bases and J dropped 2; count of bases not matched to a gene: 4. The CDR3 runs 15 residues. Looked up from germline, CDR1 is MDHEN and CDR2 is SYDVKM. This clone has a count of ten or more. The antigen is not known. The chain carries TRBV28 and TRBJ2-5; 8 bases are a match to TRBD1. The clonotype originates from a female donor with papillary thyroid cancer or a benign thyroid nodule (not recorded which). Some clones in this sample may be carry-over from other donors' samples. The sample was blood. For the CDR3, the DNA is TGTGCCAGCAGTTTAGGGGACAGGCCACAAGAGACCCAGTACTTC. This sequence encodes CASSLGDRPQETQYF.